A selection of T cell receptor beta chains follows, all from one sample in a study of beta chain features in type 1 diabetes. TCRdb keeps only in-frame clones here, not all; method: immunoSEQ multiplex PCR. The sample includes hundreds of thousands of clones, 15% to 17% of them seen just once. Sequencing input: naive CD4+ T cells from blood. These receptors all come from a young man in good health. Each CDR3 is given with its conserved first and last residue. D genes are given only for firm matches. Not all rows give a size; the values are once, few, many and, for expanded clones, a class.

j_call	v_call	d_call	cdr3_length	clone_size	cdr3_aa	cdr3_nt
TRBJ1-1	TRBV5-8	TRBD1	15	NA	CASSQDDRANTEAFF	TGTGCCAGCAGTCAGGACGACAGGGCTAACACTGAAGCTTTCTTT
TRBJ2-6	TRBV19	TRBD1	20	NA	CASTIPTGTGVSSGANVLTF	TGTGCCAGTACCATACCAACCGGGACAGGGGTTTCGTCTGGGGCCAACGTCCTGACTTTC
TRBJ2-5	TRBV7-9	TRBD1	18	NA	CASRPRTSPGQGQETQYF	TGTGCCAGCAGGCCAAGGACCTCTCCCGGACAGGGCCAAGAGACCCAGTACTTC
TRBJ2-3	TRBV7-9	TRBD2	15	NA	CASRRTSGATDTQYF	TGTGCCAGCAGGCGGACTAGCGGGGCCACAGATACGCAGTATTTT
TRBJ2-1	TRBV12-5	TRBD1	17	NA	CASGFVPWGQGTPEQFF	TGTGCTAGTGGTTTCGTTCCGTGGGGACAGGGTACCCCTGAGCAGTTCTTC
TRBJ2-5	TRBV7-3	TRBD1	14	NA	CASSSSTGQGTQYF	TGTGCCAGCAGCTCCTCGACAGGACAGGGGACCCAGTACTTC
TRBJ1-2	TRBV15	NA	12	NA	CATTQGTYGYTF	TGTGCCACCACACAGGGAACGTATGGCTACACCTTC
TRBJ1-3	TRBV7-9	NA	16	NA	CASSLVRSLTGNTIYF	TGTGCCAGCAGCTTAGTGCGAAGCTTGACTGGAAACACCATATATTTT
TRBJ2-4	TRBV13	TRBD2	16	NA	CASSQTSGTSKNIQYF	TGTGCCAGCAGCCAAACTAGCGGGACGTCCAAAAACATTCAGTACTTC
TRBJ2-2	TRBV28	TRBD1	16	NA	CATHLGQGRRGGELFF	TGTGCCACCCACCTGGGACAGGGGAGACGAGGCGGGGAGCTGTTTTTT
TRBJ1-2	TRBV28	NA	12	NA	CVVGVPLYGYTF	TGTGTCGTGGGAGTACCCCTATATGGCTACACCTTC
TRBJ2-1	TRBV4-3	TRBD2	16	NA	CASSRYSGSSYNEQFF	TGCGCCAGCAGCCGGTATAGCGGGAGCTCCTACAATGAGCAGTTCTTC
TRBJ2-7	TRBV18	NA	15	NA	CASSRATGGSYEQYF	TGTGCCAGCTCACGGGCGACAGGAGGTTCCTACGAGCAGTACTTC
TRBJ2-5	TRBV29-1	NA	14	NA	CSVGGRVYQETQYF	TGCAGCGTTGGGGGCAGGGTGTACCAAGAGACCCAGTACTTC
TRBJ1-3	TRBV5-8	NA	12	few	CASSREGNTIYF	TGTGCCAGCAGCAGGGAAGGAAACACCATATATTTT
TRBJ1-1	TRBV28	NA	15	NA	CASRGAETGFGEAFF	TGTGCCAGCAGGGGAGCAGAGACAGGTTTCGGGGAAGCTTTCTTT
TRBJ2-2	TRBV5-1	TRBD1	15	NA	CASRQGQGNTGELFF	TGCGCCAGCCGCCAGGGACAGGGTAACACCGGGGAGCTGTTTTTT
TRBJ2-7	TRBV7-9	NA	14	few	CASSAHQQAYEQYF	TGTGCCAGCAGCGCCCACCAACAGGCCTACGAGCAGTACTTC
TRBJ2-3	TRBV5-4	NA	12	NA	CASSHRSDTQYF	TGTGCCAGCAGCCACCGTTCAGATACGCAGTATTTT
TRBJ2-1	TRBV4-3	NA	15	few	CASSKYGVGFNEQFF	TGCGCCAGCAGCAAATACGGCGTAGGGTTCAATGAGCAGTTCTTC
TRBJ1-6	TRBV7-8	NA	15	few	CASSKPGSRNSPLHF	TGTGCCAGCAGCAAACCCGGCAGTCGTAATTCACCCCTCCACTTT
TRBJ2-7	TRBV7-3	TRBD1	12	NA	CASRSTGDEQYF	TGTGCCAGCAGGTCCACAGGGGACGAGCAGTACTTC
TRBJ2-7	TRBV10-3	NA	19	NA	CAISETSGTSDSYSYEQYF	TGTGCCATCAGTGAGACGTCCGGGACATCGGATTCCTACTCCTACGAGCAGTACTTC
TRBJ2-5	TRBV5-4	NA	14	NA	CASSGRAGQETQYF	TGTGCCAGCAGCGGCCGTGCAGGGCAAGAGACCCAGTACTTC
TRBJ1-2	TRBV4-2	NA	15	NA	CASSPSQGVTYGYTF	TGTGCCAGCAGCCCAAGTCAAGGGGTGACCTATGGCTACACCTTC
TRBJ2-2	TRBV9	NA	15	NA	CASSVEGTRTGELFF	TGTGCCAGCAGCGTAGAGGGGACACGCACCGGGGAGCTGTTTTTT
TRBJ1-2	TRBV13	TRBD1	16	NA	CASSSTGVPLNYGYTF	TGTGCCAGCAGCTCTACAGGGGTCCCCCTTAACTATGGCTACACCTTC
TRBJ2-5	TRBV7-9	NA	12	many	CASSPVRETQYF	TGTGCCAGCAGCCCTGTACGAGAGACCCAGTACTTC
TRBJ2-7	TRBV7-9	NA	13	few	CASSLDGSVEQYF	TGTGCCAGCAGCTTAGACGGATCGGTAGAGCAGTACTTC
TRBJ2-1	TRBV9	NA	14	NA	CASSFSEVSHEQFF	TGTGCCAGCAGCTTCTCAGAGGTATCCCATGAGCAGTTCTTC
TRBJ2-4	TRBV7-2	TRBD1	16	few	CASSSVPGQGFGIQYF	TGTGCCAGCAGCAGCGTACCGGGACAGGGTTTTGGCATTCAGTACTTC
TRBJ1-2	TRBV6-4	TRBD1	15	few	CASSATGDVNYGYTF	TGTGCCAGCAGTGCGACAGGGGACGTTAACTATGGCTACACCTTC
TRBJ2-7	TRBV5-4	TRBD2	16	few	CASSLALLAGFDEQYF	TGTGCCAGCAGCTTGGCCTTGTTAGCGGGATTTGACGAGCAGTACTTC
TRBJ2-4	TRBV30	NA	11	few	CAWSVMDIQYF	TGTGCCTGGAGTGTAATGGACATTCAGTACTTC
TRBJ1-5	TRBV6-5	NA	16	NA	CASSYAWTLGGQPQHF	TGTGCCAGCAGTTACGCATGGACTTTAGGGGGTCAGCCCCAGCATTTT